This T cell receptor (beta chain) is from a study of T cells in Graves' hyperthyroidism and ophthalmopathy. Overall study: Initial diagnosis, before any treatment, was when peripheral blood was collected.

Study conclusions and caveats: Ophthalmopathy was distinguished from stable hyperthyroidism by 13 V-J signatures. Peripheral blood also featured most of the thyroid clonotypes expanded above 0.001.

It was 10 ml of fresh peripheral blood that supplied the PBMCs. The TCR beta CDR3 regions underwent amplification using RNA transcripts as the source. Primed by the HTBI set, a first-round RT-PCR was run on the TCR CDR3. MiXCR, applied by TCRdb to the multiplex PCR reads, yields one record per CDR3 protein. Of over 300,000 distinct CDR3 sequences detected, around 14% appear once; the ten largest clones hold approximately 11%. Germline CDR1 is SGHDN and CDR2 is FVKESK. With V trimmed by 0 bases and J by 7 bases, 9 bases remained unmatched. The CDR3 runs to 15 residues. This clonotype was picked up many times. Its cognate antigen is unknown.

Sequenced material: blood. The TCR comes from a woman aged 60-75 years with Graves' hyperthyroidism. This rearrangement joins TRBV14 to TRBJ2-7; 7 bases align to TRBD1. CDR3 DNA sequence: TGTGCCAGCAGCCAAGAATTCGGCAGGGGGTTAGAGCAGTACTTC. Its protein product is CASSQEFGRGLEQYF.